Described below is a single TCR beta chain sequence and its context. The sample belongs to a study of blood T cell dynamics during melanoma immunotherapy. Using immunoSEQ multiplex PCR, the repertoire was profiled, and TCRdb retains in-frame clones only, with some absent. This table has tens of thousands of clones, around nine tenths appearing once. This CDR3 region has 15 residues. The germline V gene encodes CDR1 MDHEN and CDR2 SYDVKM. Trimming took off 3 bases at V and 5 bases at J, with 13 bases between the two ends. Time point noted: pre-treatment baseline. The sequence came from a human donor with melanoma. The gene calls are TRBV28 and TRBJ2-2, with a weak D call TRBD2 (6 bases). Here the sequenced sample was blood, taken from a patient treated with checkpoint blockade. The CDR3 DNA reads TGTGCCAGCAGTTTCAGTAGCGGCCGTACCGGGGAGCTGTTTTTT. Translation gives CASSFSSGRTGELFF.